This TCR beta chain was sequenced during a study of T cell repertoires in cytomegalovirus infection. General study findings and limits: In two of eight donors, the top clonotype was HLA-C-restricted CMV-specific. Cumulative frequency (of public TCR beta family members) identified carriers of CMV plus the relevant HLA.

This CDR3 region has 15 residues. CDR1 SGHVS and CDR2 FQNEAQ come from the germline V gene. V was pared by 5 bases and J by 2 bases, with 14 bases between. TCRdb re-called the reads with MiXCR, one entry per CDR3 protein. The profile shows some 180,000 distinct CDR3 sequences, 17% of them singletons. This clonotype was recorded many times. Its antigen is as yet unknown. Sequencing was performed on CD8+ T cells from PBMCs. This receptor was taken from a human donor in good health (CMV status not recorded). Some clones in this sample may be carry-over from other donors' samples. The V gene is TRBV7-8, the J gene TRBJ2-3; D gene unclear. This chain's CDR3 is CASSPRTGFTDTQYF. In nucleotides, the CDR3 is TGTGCCAGCAGCCCCCGGACCGGATTCACAGATACGCAGTATTTT.